The 27 T cell receptor beta chains in this list originate from one sample, sequenced in a study of cytomegalovirus exposure and HLA in healthy donors. 60 Vbeta and 13 Jbeta primers were used in PCR. Using immunoSEQ multiplex PCR, the repertoire was profiled, and TCRdb retains in-frame clones only, with some absent. Here the sample spans 55,000 to 75,000 clones, roughly two thirds being singletons. Material for sequencing was PBMCs. These receptors came from a man aged 25-45 years in good health and CMV-seronegative.

V gene TRBV29-1 combines with J gene TRBJ2-5; 8 bases align to TRBD1. Germline lookup yields CDR1 SQVTM and CDR2 ANQGSEA. There are 13 residues in the CDR3. V trimming: 5 bases; J trimming: 4 bases; junction bases outside the gene matches: 6. The chain's CDR3 is CSVLWTGTETQYF. CDR3 nucleotide sequence: TGCAGCGTTCTTTGGACAGGGACAGAGACCCAGTACTTC. Full variable domain (rest looked up from reference TRBV29-1 and TRBJ2-5): SAVISQKPSRDICQRGTSLTIQCQVDSQVTMMFWYRQQPGQSLTLIATANQGSEATYESGFVIDKFPISRPNLTFSTLTVSNMSPEDSSIYLCSVLWTGTETQYFGPGTRLLVL.

This clone was seen more than once but under ten times. This chain joins TRBV29-1 and TRBJ2-2; D is possibly TRBD1 (5 bases). Germline V gene lookup returns CDR1 SQVTM and CDR2 ANQGSEA. V dropped 5 bases and J dropped 5 bases, with 12 bases sitting between them. The CDR3 loop spans 13 amino acids. The CDR3 nucleotides are TGCAGCGTTTCCAGGGTGGGAACCGGGGAGCTGTTTTTT. Amino acid sequence: CSVSRVGTGELFF.

This clone was seen more than once but under ten times. The chain recombines TRBV4-1 with TRBJ2-7; possible D gene TRBD2, 6 bases. CDR1 is MGHRA, CDR2 YSYEKL, per germline. Trimming took off 2 bases at V and 3 bases at J, with 11 bases between the two ends. This CDR3 comprises 14 residues. This chain's CDR3 is CASSQTGVGYEQYF. CDR3 bases: TGCGCCAGCAGCCAAACGGGGGTTGGCTACGAGCAGTACTTC.

J is TRBJ1-6 and V is TRBV30; D ambiguous. V lost 0 bases and J lost 6, with 9 bases in between. In germline, CDR1 is GTSNPN, CDR2 SVGIG (reference sequence). The CDR3 loop spans 14 amino acids. The CDR3 loop is CAWSVEQINSPLHF. The CDR3 bases are TGTGCCTGGAGTGTAGAACAGATTAATTCACCCCTCCACTTT.

This clone was counted between two and nine times. The chain uses TRBV27 and TRBJ1-5, with 7 bases aligning to TRBD1. CDR3 length: 13 amino acids. V was clipped by 0 bases and J by 9 bases; unmatched bases: 2. Germline loops: CDR1 MNHEY, CDR2 SMNVEV (reference sequence). The CDR3 sequence is CASSLSNRGPQHF. The CDR3 DNA reads as TGTGCCAGCAGTTTATCGAACAGGGGGCCCCAGCATTTT.

A single count supports this clone. V usage is TRBV11-3 and J usage is TRBJ2-7; a weak D match, TRBD1 (6 bases). The ends were cut back, 2 bases at V and 6 bases at J, with 11 bases in the middle. Per germline, CDR1 SGHNT and CDR2 YENEEA. There are 13 residues in the CDR3. The CDR3 nucleotides read TGTGCCAGCAGCTTAAGCAGGGGCGGCGAGCAGTACTTC. As protein: CASSLSRGGEQYF.

The chain recombines TRBV5-1 with TRBJ1-4; D unclear. CDR1 is SGHRS and CDR2 is YFSETQ in the germline V gene. V lost 4 bases and J lost 5, with 12 bases in between. CDR3 length: 14 residues. CDR3 DNA sequence: TGCGCCAGCAGCGTAGCGCCGGCCAATGAAAAACTGTTTTTT. This sequence encodes CASSVAPANEKLFF.

The chain employs TRBV21-1 and TRBJ2-5; the DNA was not compared with TRBD2, the D call given in the table. TRBV21-1 is noted as a pseudogene. This CDR3 spans 16 amino acids. Written as DNA, the CDR3 is TGTGCCAGCAGCAAGACTAGCGGGGATCCGTGCGAGACCCAGTACTTC. It codes for CASSKTSGDPCETQYF.

The chain carries TRBV27 and TRBJ1-2; tentative D call: TRBD1 (5 bases). V was trimmed by 4 bases and J by 2 bases, leaving 11 bases between them. Per the germline V gene, CDR1 is MNHEY and CDR2 is SMNVEV (reference sequence). The CDR3 spans 14 residues. The CDR3, as DNA: TGTGCCAGCAGTTCGGGGGGAAACAACTATGGCTACACCTTC. Translation: CASSSGGNNYGYTF.

The CDR3: CASNSGGGGANEQYF. CDR3 DNA: TGTGCCAGCAACTCCGGGGGCGGGGGGGCCAACGAGCAGTACTTC. This chain joins TRBV6-5 and TRBJ2-7; 9 bases match TRBD2. The CDR3 spans 15 residues. V was clipped by 7 bases and J by 5 bases; unmatched bases: 12. The germline V gene has CDR1 MNHEY and CDR2 SVGAGI.

The rearrangement joins TRBV5-6 to TRBJ2-5; 15 bases agree with TRBD2. The CDR3 extends over 18 amino acids. Per germline, CDR1 SGHDT and CDR2 YYEEEE. V trimming: 5 bases; J trimming: 1 base; junction bases outside the gene matches: 9. DNA of the CDR3: TGTGCCAGCAGGATTTGGACTAGCGGGGGGGTGGTCCAAGAGACCCAGTACTTC. It specifies CASRIWTSGGVVQETQYF.

This clone was counted only a few times. This chain connects TRBV19 to TRBJ2-7, with a tentative D call TRBD1 (6 bases). The V gene lost 5 bases and the J gene lost 2 bases, with 10 bases spanning the gap. CDR1 is LNHDA and CDR2 is SQIVND in the germline V gene (reference sequence). CDR3 length: 13 amino acids. CDR3 sequence: CASSYQGTYEQYF. DNA for the CDR3: TGTGCCAGTAGTTATCAGGGGACCTACGAGCAGTACTTC.

The CDR3 sequence: CASSVGTESTEAFF. The DNA for the CDR3 is TGTGCCAGCAGCGTAGGGACAGAGAGCACTGAAGCTTTCTTT. V gene TRBV7-9 combines with J gene TRBJ1-1; TRBD1 agrees at 7 bases. V was pared by 5 bases and J by 4 bases, with 7 bases of the junction left unmatched. The length of the CDR3 is 14 residues. Germline V gene sequence: CDR1 SEHNR, CDR2 FQNEAQ (reference sequence). Together with reference TRBV7-9 and TRBJ1-1, the CDR3 gives the full variable domain: DTGVSQNPRHKITKRGQNVTFRCDPISEHNRLYWYRQTLGQGPEFLTYFQNEAQLEKSRLLSDRFSAERPKGSFSTLEIQRTEQGDSAMYLCASSVGTESTEAFFGQGTRLTVV.

The chain links TRBV2 to TRBJ2-7; D is perhaps TRBD1 (6 bases). Germline V gene sequence: CDR1 SNHLY, CDR2 FYNNEI. The CDR3 runs to 14 residues. V gave up 5 bases and J gave up 1 base, with 12 bases separating them. The CDR3 coding sequence is TGTGCCAGCAGTTTACAGGGAGAGTCCTACGAGCAGTACTTC. Protein: CASSLQGESYEQYF. Supplemented by reference TRBV2 and TRBJ2-7, the full variable domain reads EPEVTQTPSHQVTQMGQEVILRCVPISNHLYFYWYRQILGQKVEFLVSFYNNEISEKSEIFDDQFSVERPDGSNFTLKIRSTKLEDSAMYFCASSLQGESYEQYFGPGTRLTVT.

The V call is TRBV30, the J call TRBJ2-7, with D tentatively TRBD1 (6 bases). This CDR3 is 14 amino acids long. V was shortened by 2 bases and J by 2 bases, with 13 bases between the two germline ends. The germline CDR1 and CDR2 sequences are GTSNPN and SVGIG (reference sequence). The CDR3 here is CAWSTPGQTYEQYF. The CDR3 bases are TGTGCCTGGAGTACGCCAGGACAGACCTACGAGCAGTACTTC.

The rearrangement joins TRBV5-1 to TRBJ2-6, with 7 bases identical to TRBD1. This CDR3 spans 14 amino acids. The V and J ends lost 2 bases and 12 bases, in that order; junction bases with no gene match: 8. Germline V lookup: CDR1 SGHRS, CDR2 YFSETQ. The CDR3 here is CASSFRQGPSVLTF. CDR3 DNA: TGCGCCAGCAGCTTCAGACAGGGTCCGAGCGTCCTGACTTTC. Based on the CDR3 plus reference TRBV5-1 and TRBJ2-6, the full variable domain is KAGVTQTPRYLIKTRGQQVTLSCSPISGHRSVSWYQQTPGQGLQFLFEYFSETQRNKGNFPGRFSGRQFSNSRSEMNVSTLELGDSALYLCASSFRQGPSVLTFGAGSRLTVL.

The CDR3 protein is CASSEGGRGNYGYTF. Here the CDR3 DNA reads TGTGCCAGCAGTGAAGGAGGGCGTGGGAACTATGGCTACACCTTC. This chain uses TRBV25-1 with TRBJ1-2; D not resolved. V lost 2 bases to trimming and J lost 2 bases, with 12 bases between them. The CDR3 consists of 15 residues. Germline values: CDR1 MGHDK, CDR2 SYGVNS.

The chain couples TRBV20-1 to TRBJ2-3; no definite D call. CDR1 and CDR2 from the germline V gene are DFQATT and SNEGSKA (reference sequence). There are 11 residues in the CDR3. The V end lost 4 bases, the J end lost 3 bases, and 5 bases lay between the germline ends. The chain's CDR3 is CSATTTDTQYF. The CDR3 DNA reads as TGCAGTGCTACCACAACAGATACGCAGTATTTT.

J is TRBJ2-1 and V is TRBV6-4; D is possibly TRBD2 (6 bases). CDR3 size: 20 residues. Germline CDR1 reads MRHNA; CDR2 reads SNTAGT. V was cut by 2 bases and J by 3 bases, with 26 bases left in between. The CDR3: CASSDPTLGGARIFYNEQFF. Here the CDR3 DNA reads TGTGCCAGCAGTGACCCTACGTTGGGCGGGGCCAGGATCTTCTACAATGAGCAGTTCTTC.

The chain has TRBV4-1 and TRBJ2-5; unclear D gene. The CDR3 consists of 16 residues. Per germline, CDR1 MGHRA and CDR2 YSYEKL. V gave up 0 bases and J gave up 1 base, with 12 bases separating them. CDR3 DNA: TGCGCCAGCAGCCAAGAGTTAACACCCTCCCAAGAGACCCAGTACTTC. The encoded protein is CASSQELTPSQETQYF.

The chain is built from TRBV5-6 and TRBJ2-4; perhaps TRBD1 as D (5 bases). This CDR3 has 14 amino acids. V was shortened by 4 bases and J by 0 bases, with 8 bases between the two germline ends. Germline loops: CDR1 SGHDT, CDR2 YYEEEE. The CDR3 protein is CASSKDRAKNIQYF. The CDR3, as DNA: TGTGCCAGCAGCAAAGACAGAGCCAAAAACATTCAGTACTTC.

The chain employs TRBV4-1 and TRBJ1-1, with 7 bases identical to TRBD1. The V segment lost 1 base and the J segment 3 bases; nucleotides outside the gene matches: 5. Germline lookup yields CDR1 MGHRA and CDR2 YSYEKL. There are 15 residues in the CDR3. The CDR3 protein is CASSQGQGVDTEAFF. For the CDR3, the DNA is TGCGCCAGCAGCCAAGGCCAGGGGGTAGACACTGAAGCTTTCTTT.

This clone was counted a few times. The chain carries TRBV2 and TRBJ2-7; possibly TRBD1 for D (6 bases). V dropped 3 bases and J dropped 1 base, with 7 bases sitting between them. CDR3 length: 13 amino acids. Germline V lookup: CDR1 SNHLY, CDR2 FYNNEI. The CDR3 nucleotides are TGTGCCAGCAGTGAGGACAGATCCTACGAGCAGTACTTC. It encodes CASSEDRSYEQYF.

In its sample, this clone was seen once. This chain uses TRBV5-1 with TRBJ2-5; D might be TRBD1 (6 bases). V shed 0 bases and J shed 4 bases, with 10 bases lying between them. CDR3 length: 14 amino acids. Germline CDR1 SGHRS, CDR2 YFSETQ. Here the CDR3 DNA reads TGCGCCAGCAGCTTGGGGGGGCTTAGAGAGACCCAGTACTTC. Its protein is CASSLGGLRETQYF.

The V and J genes are TRBV2 and TRBJ1-2, with 12 bases aligning to TRBD1. V lost 4 bases to trimming and J lost 4 bases; unmatched junction nucleotides: 4. The CDR3 is made up of 15 amino acids. Germline V gives CDR1 SNHLY, CDR2 FYNNEI. DNA of the CDR3: TGTGCCAGCAGTGTGGGGACAGGGGGCGTCTATGGCTACACCTTC. This codes for CASSVGTGGVYGYTF.

This clone was observed a few times. V and J are TRBV7-2 and TRBJ2-3; possibly TRBD2 for D (6 bases). This CDR3 region has 16 residues. Trimming pared 1 base from V and 4 bases from J, leaving 15 bases between. Germline V gene sequence: CDR1 SGHTA, CDR2 FQGNSA. The CDR3 loop is CASSLGRAGSSDTQYF. The CDR3 DNA sequence: TGTGCCAGCAGCTTAGGACGCGCGGGGAGCTCAGATACGCAGTATTTT. Looking up the rest from reference TRBV7-2 and TRBJ2-3 gives the full variable domain: GAGVSQSPSNKVTEKGKDVELRCDPISGHTALYWYRQSLGQGLEFLIYFQGNSAPDKSGLPSDRFSAERTGGSVSTLTIQRTQQEDSAVYLCASSLGRAGSSDTQYFGPGTRLTVL.

The V gene is TRBV7-3, the J gene TRBJ2-7, with TRBD1 matching over 7 bases. Germline CDR1 is SGHTA and CDR2 is FQGTGA. This CDR3 contains 14 residues. V was clipped by 0 bases and J by 4 bases; unmatched bases: 3. The CDR3 loop is CASSLTGGAYEQYF. The CDR3 DNA follows: TGTGCCAGCAGCTTAACAGGGGGCGCGTACGAGCAGTACTTC.